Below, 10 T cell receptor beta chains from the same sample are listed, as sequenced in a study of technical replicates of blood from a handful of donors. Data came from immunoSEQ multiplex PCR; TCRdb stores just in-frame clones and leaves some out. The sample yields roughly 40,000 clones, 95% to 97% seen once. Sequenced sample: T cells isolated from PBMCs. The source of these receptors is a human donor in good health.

Here the CDR3 DNA reads TGTGCCAGTACTTTCGGGATCGCGGGGAGTAGGACAGATACGCAGTATTTT. It yields the protein CASTFGIAGSRTDTQYF. This chain links TRBV19 with TRBJ2-3, with D possibly TRBD2 on 6 matching bases. This CDR3 has 17 amino acids. CDR1 is LNHDA, CDR2 SQIVND, per germline (reference sequence). Between the trimmed V and J ends, which lost 7 bases and 3 bases, there was a span of 23 bases.

DNA of the CDR3: TGTGCCAGCAGTTCCCGGGACAGGGGCGAGCAGTACTTC. Translation gives CASSSRDRGEQYF. The chain is built from TRBV27 and TRBJ2-7, with TRBD1 matching 10 bases. The germline V gene has CDR1 MNHEY and CDR2 SMNVEV (reference sequence). The CDR3 loop spans 13 amino acids. The junction had 3 bases not matched to a gene; V was cut back by 4 bases and J by 6 bases.

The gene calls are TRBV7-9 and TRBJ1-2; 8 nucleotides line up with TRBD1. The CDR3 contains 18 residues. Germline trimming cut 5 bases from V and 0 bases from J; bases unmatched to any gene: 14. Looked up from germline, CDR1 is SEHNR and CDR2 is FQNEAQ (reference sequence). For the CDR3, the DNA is TGTGCCAGCAGCGGCCGGACAGGACAGGGACGAGCTAACTATGGCTACACCTTC. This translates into CASSGRTGQGRANYGYTF. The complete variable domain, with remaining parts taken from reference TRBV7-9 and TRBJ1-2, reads DTGVSQNPRHKITKRGQNVTFRCDPISEHNRLYWYRQTLGQGPEFLTYFQNEAQLEKSRLLSDRFSAERPKGSFSTLEIQRTEQGDSAMYLCASSGRTGQGRANYGYTFGSGTRLTVV.

The CDR3 sequence is CASSYEVAGADTQYF. The CDR3 region has the DNA TGTGCCAGCAGTTACGAGGTAGCGGGAGCTGATACGCAGTATTTT. The chain employs TRBV6-5 and TRBJ2-3, with 9 bases matching TRBD2. The CDR3 contains 15 residues. V was pared by 2 bases and J by 6 bases, with 6 bases of the junction left unmatched. CDR1 is MNHEY and CDR2 is SVGAGI in the germline V gene.

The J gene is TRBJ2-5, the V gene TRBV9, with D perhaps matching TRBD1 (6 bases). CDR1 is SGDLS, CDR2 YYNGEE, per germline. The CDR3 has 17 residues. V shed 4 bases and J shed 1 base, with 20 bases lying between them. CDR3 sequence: CASSPPSTGPIQETQYF. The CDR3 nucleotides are TGTGCCAGCAGCCCCCCATCGACAGGACCTATCCAAGAGACCCAGTACTTC.

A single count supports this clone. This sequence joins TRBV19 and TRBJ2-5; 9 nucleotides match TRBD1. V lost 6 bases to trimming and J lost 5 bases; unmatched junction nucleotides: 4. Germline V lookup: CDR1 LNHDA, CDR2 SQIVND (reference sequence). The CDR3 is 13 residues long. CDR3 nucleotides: TGTGCCAGTAGCGGGACAGGGAGGGAGACCCAGTACTTC. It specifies CASSGTGRETQYF.

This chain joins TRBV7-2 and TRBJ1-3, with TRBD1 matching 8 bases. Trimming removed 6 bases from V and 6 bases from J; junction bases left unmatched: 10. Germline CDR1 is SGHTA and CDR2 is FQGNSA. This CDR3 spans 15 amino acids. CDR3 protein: CASSHETGDENTIYF. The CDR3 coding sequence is TGTGCCAGCAGTCATGAGACAGGGGATGAAAACACCATATATTTT.

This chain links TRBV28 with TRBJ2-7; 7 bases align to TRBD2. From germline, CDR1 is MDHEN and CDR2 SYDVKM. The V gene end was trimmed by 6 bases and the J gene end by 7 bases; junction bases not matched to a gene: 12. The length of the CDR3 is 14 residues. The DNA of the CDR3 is TGTGCCAGCAGCCCAGCGGGACCCCTTAGAGAGCAGTACTTC. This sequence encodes CASSPAGPLREQYF.

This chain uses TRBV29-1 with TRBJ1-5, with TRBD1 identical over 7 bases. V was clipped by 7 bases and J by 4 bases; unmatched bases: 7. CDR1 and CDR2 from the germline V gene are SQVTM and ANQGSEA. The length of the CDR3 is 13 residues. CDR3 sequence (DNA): TGCAGCGCCAGTGACAGGGAAAATCAGCCCCAGCATTTT. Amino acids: CSASDRENQPQHF.

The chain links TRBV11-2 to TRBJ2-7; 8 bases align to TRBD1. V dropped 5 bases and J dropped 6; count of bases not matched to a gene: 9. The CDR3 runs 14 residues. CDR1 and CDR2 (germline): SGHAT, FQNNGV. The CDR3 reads CASSRVTGGGEQYF. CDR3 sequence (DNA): TGTGCCAGCAGCCGAGTTACAGGGGGAGGCGAGCAGTACTTC. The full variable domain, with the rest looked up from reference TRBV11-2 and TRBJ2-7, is EAGVAQSPRYKIIEKRQSVAFWCNPISGHATLYWYQQILGQGPKLLIQFQNNGVVDDSQLPKDRFSAERLKGVDSTLKIQPAKLEDSAVYLCASSRVTGGGEQYFGPGTRLTVT.